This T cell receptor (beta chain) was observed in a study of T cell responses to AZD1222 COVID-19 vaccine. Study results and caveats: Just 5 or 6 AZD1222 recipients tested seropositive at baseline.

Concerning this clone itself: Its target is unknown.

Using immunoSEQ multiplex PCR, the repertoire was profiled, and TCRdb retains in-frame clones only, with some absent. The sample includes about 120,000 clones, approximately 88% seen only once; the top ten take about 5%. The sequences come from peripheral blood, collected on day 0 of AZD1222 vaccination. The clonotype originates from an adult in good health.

DNA for the CDR3: TGCGCCAGCAAGGGACAGGGGATCGCAACTAATGAAAAACTGTTTTTT. The encoded protein is CASKGQGIATNEKLFF. V gene TRBV5-1 combines with J gene TRBJ1-4; 10 nucleotides align to TRBD1. Trimming removed 6 bases from V and 0 bases from J; junction bases left unmatched: 5. The CDR3 length is 16 residues. From germline, CDR1 is SGHRS and CDR2 YFSETQ. Looking up the rest from reference TRBV5-1 and TRBJ1-4 gives the full variable domain: KAGVTQTPRYLIKTRGQQVTLSCSPISGHRSVSWYQQTPGQGLQFLFEYFSETQRNKGNFPGRFSGRQFSNSRSEMNVSTLELGDSALYLCASKGQGIATNEKLFFGSGTQLSVL.